A single sample gave rise to the 30 T cell receptor beta chains below, sequenced in a study of T cells in Graves' hyperthyroidism and ophthalmopathy (dated by TCRdb to about 2019). Libraries were made using multiplex PCR. This sample was sequenced with an Illumina HiSeq 2000. Amplification of TCR beta CDR3 regions was carried out from RNA transcripts. A first-round RT-PCR of the TCR CDR3 used the HTBI primer set with the Qiagen OneStep RT-PCR kit. TCRdb reprocessing: public reads trimmed at Q25 with fastp, clones called with MiXCR, in-frame beta chains kept. Under each unique CDR3 protein, matching rows form one entry showing the most common genes and DNA. The sample includes some 650,000 distinct CDR3 sequences, with around 15% observed a single time. In total, the top ten clones hold 2.5% to 4% of the sample. Sample: blood. These receptors all stem from a woman aged 35 to 49 with Graves' ophthalmopathy.

There are many counts of this clonotype. The chain couples TRBV11-2 to TRBJ1-4; D possibly corresponds to TRBD1 (6 bases). Germline V gene lookup returns CDR1 SGHAT and CDR2 FQNNGV. Deletions cut 3 bases from V and 3 bases from J, with 11 bases between. This CDR3 spans 15 amino acids. The CDR3 is CASSFGGGANEKLFF. The CDR3 bases are TGTGCCAGCAGCTTCGGGGGCGGAGCTAATGAAAAACTGTTTTTT.

The chain has TRBV4-1 and TRBJ2-7; TRBD1 is a possible D gene (6 bases). This CDR3 spans 14 amino acids. Germline V gives CDR1 MGHRA, CDR2 YSYEKL. The V end lost 4 bases, the J end lost 2 bases, and 12 bases lay between the germline ends. The CDR3 DNA reads TGCGCCAGCAGCCCGACACAGGGTCCCTACGAGCAGTACTTC. It codes for CASSPTQGPYEQYF.

The chain combines TRBV19 with TRBJ1-1, with 11 positions matching TRBD1. The CDR3 is 15 residues long. CDR1 LNHDA and CDR2 SQIVND come from the germline V gene (reference sequence). J lost 6 bases, V lost 6 bases, and 9 bases had no gene match. CDR3 bases: TGTGCCAGTAGCAGCCGGACAGGGGGCAAAGCTGAAGCTTTCTTT. Encoded protein: CASSSRTGGKAEAFF.

In this sample, this clonotype turned up many times. The chain carries TRBV10-2 and TRBJ2-1, with D perhaps TRBD2 (7 bases). The CDR3 length is 16 residues. Trimming removed 4 bases from V and 8 bases from J, with 21 bases in between. The germline V gene has CDR1 WSHSY and CDR2 SAAADI. The CDR3 DNA reads TGCGCCAGCAGTGGAGGGGGGGTGGGGGCTGGGTATGAGCAGTTCTTC. Translating it yields CASSGGGVGAGYEQFF.

This clonotype has just a few counts. This chain uses TRBV20-1 with TRBJ2-7; TRBD1 aligns across 8 bases. The junction had 4 bases not matched to a gene; V was cut back by 0 bases and J by 0 bases. In germline, CDR1 is DFQATT, CDR2 SNEGSKA (reference sequence). The CDR3 loop spans 15 amino acids. CDR3 loop: CSARDFGQGSYEQYF. For the CDR3, the DNA is TGCAGTGCTAGAGATTTCGGACAGGGCTCCTACGAGCAGTACTTC.

The sample holds many counts of this clonotype. The rearrangement links TRBV28 to TRBJ2-7; D is undetermined. Trimming cost V 1 base and J 2 bases, with 3 bases left between them. The CDR3 loop spans 12 amino acids. CDR1 and CDR2 (germline): MDHEN, SYDVKM. The CDR3 reads CASSLSTYEQYF. CDR3 coding DNA: TGTGCCAGCAGTTTATCCACCTACGAGCAGTACTTC. The variable domain in full, with the rest retrieved from reference TRBV28 and TRBJ2-7, is DVKVTQSSRYLVKRTGEKVFLECVQDMDHENMFWYRQDPGLGLRLIYFSYDVKMKEKGDIPEGYSVSREKKERFSLILESASTNQTSMYLCASSLSTYEQYFGPGTRLTVT.

This clonotype was counted ten times or more. The chain recombines TRBV5-5 with TRBJ2-1, with D maybe TRBD2 (6 bases). There are 16 residues in the CDR3. CDR1 is SGHKS and CDR2 is YYEKEE in the germline V gene (reference sequence). V was trimmed by 1 base and J by 8 bases, leaving 19 bases between them. The CDR3 DNA follows: TGTGCCAGCAGCTTGTCCGGGGAATGGAGGGTCCATGAGCAGTTCTTC. It yields the protein CASSLSGEWRVHEQFF.

The chain couples TRBV6-1 to TRBJ1-1; no clear D. Trimming pared 4 bases from V and 1 base from J, leaving 10 bases between. The CDR3 totals 14 residues. Per the germline V gene, CDR1 is MNHNS and CDR2 is SASEGT. The CDR3 here is CASSVTLANTEAFF. The DNA for the CDR3 is TGTGCCAGCAGTGTTACCCTAGCGAACACTGAAGCTTTCTTT.

This clonotype was detected many times. The V gene is TRBV30, the J gene TRBJ2-7; no firm D call. Germline lookup yields CDR1 GTSNPN and CDR2 SVGIG (reference sequence). Trimming shortened V by 2 bases and J by 0 bases, and 5 bases separated the two germline ends. The CDR3 spans 12 residues. CDR3: CAWSSDSYEQYF. CDR3 in DNA: TGTGCCTGGAGTAGCGACTCCTACGAGCAGTACTTC.

This clonotype has more than one count but fewer than ten. The chain has TRBV6-5 and TRBJ1-3; D is uncertain. The germline V and J ends were trimmed by 0 bases and 0 bases, with 9 bases remaining between them. The CDR3 consists of 16 residues. Germline assignment: CDR1 MNHEY and CDR2 SVGAGI. The DNA for the CDR3 is TGTGCCAGCAGTTACTCGGCAGGCCACTCTGGAAACACCATATATTTT. This sequence encodes CASSYSAGHSGNTIYF.

This chain joins TRBV10-3 and TRBJ2-2; D is ambiguous. Germline-derived CDR1 and CDR2 are ENHRY and SYGVKD. V lost 6 bases, J lost 0 bases, and 5 bases lay in between. This CDR3 is 13 amino acids long. The CDR3 DNA reads TGTGCCATCAGCGAGACGAACACCGGGGAGCTGTTTTTT. Encoded protein: CAISETNTGELFF.

This clonotype was detected many times. The CDR3: CASSLVQSSTDTQYF. The CDR3 coding sequence is TGTGCCAGCAGTTTAGTGCAGTCTAGCACAGATACGCAGTATTTT. The rearrangement links TRBV12-3 or TRBV12-4 to TRBJ2-3; D remains unclear. This CDR3 has 15 amino acids. Between the trimmed V and J ends, which lost 1 base and 0 bases, there was a span of 8 bases.

This clonotype has a count of ten or more. The chain is built from TRBV28 and TRBJ1-4; 8 positions match TRBD1. Trimming took 8 bases from V and 5 from J; bases not matched to a gene: 7. The CDR3 is 14 amino acids. In germline, CDR1 is MDHEN, CDR2 SYDVKM. CDR3 in amino acids: CASGRGLENEKLFF. DNA of the CDR3: TGTGCCAGCGGCAGGGGGCTCGAAAATGAAAAACTGTTTTTT. Full variable domain (remainder filled in from reference TRBV28 and TRBJ1-4): DVKVTQSSRYLVKRTGEKVFLECVQDMDHENMFWYRQDPGLGLRLIYFSYDVKMKEKGDIPEGYSVSREKKERFSLILESASTNQTSMYLCASGRGLENEKLFFGSGTQLSVL.

This clonotype occurred many times. The genes are TRBV11-2 and TRBJ2-7; a weak D match, TRBD1 (6 bases). V was shortened by 5 bases and J by 7 bases, with 21 bases between the two germline ends. This CDR3 has 15 amino acids. Germline V gene sequence: CDR1 SGHAT, CDR2 FQNNGV. The chain's CDR3 is CASSVGTPGPREQYF. The CDR3 DNA is TGTGCCAGCAGCGTGGGGACACCGGGGCCGAGGGAGCAGTACTTC.

This clonotype was recorded many times. The rearrangement joins TRBV20-1 to TRBJ1-1; D gene unclear. The CDR3 contains 11 residues. V lost 6 bases and J 6 bases, leaving 11 bases between the germline ends. Per the germline V gene, CDR1 is DFQATT and CDR2 is SNEGSKA (reference sequence). CDR3 in amino acids: CSALPYAEAFF. The CDR3 nucleotides are TGCAGTGCCCTGCCGTACGCTGAAGCTTTCTTT.

The table lists this clonotype with a few counts. The chain employs TRBV5-1 and TRBJ1-1; 9 bases agree with TRBD1. Germline lookup yields CDR1 SGHRS and CDR2 YFSETQ. The V segment lost 6 bases and the J segment 4 bases; nucleotides outside the gene matches: 7. The CDR3 extends over 14 amino acids. The CDR3 nucleotides read TGCGCCAGCACCCCGACAGGGGGGTTCACTGAAGCTTTCTTT. It is translated as CASTPTGGFTEAFF.

A remark on this clonotype: A much more abundant neighbour one base away suggests this may be a read error. V is TRBV20-1 and J is TRBJ2-7; the D gene is possibly TRBD1 (5 bases). V lost 4 bases to trimming and J lost 0 bases, with 16 bases between them. From germline, CDR1 is DFQATT and CDR2 SNEGSKA (reference sequence). This CDR3 spans 15 amino acids. The CDR3 here is CSATDWGSFSYEQYF. CDR3 coding DNA: TGCAGTGCTACCGATTGGGGCAGTTTCTCCTACGAGCAGTACTTC.

This clonotype was counted between two and nine times. A read error is possible here, since a much larger clone lies one base away. J is TRBJ2-7 and V is TRBV2; D gene unclear. In germline, CDR1 is SNHLY, CDR2 FYNNEI. This CDR3 is 12 amino acids long. CDR3: CASRKELYEQCF. The DNA for the CDR3 is TGTGCCAGCAGAAAGGAGCTCTACGAGCAGTGCTTC.

This clonotype was picked up many times. The V call is TRBV3-1, the J call TRBJ2-7; perhaps D is TRBD1 or TRBD2 (6 bases each). Per the germline V gene, CDR1 is LGHDT and CDR2 is YNNKEL (reference sequence). The CDR3 contains 15 residues. V was pared by 0 bases and J by 2 bases, with 11 bases between. The CDR3 reads CASSQDRGGTYEQYF. The CDR3, as DNA: TGTGCCAGCAGCCAAGATAGAGGGGGGACCTACGAGCAGTACTTC.

This clonotype was counted ten times or more. CDR3 protein: CASSSLTSSYNEQFF. In nucleotides, the CDR3 is TGTGCCAGCAGCTCCTTGACAAGCTCCTACAATGAGCAGTTCTTC. The chain carries TRBV11-2 and TRBJ2-1, with no clear D. This CDR3 comprises 15 residues. CDR1 and CDR2 (germline): SGHAT, FQNNGV. With 4 bases removed from V and 0 bases from J, the gap between germline ends came to 10 bases.

V usage is TRBV6-1 and J usage is TRBJ1-3; D gene unclear. The CDR3 loop spans 12 amino acids. Looked up from germline, CDR1 is MNHNS and CDR2 is SASEGT. V shed 5 bases and J shed 5 bases, with 7 bases lying between them. The CDR3 DNA follows: TGTGCCAGCAGTACCTATAGAAACACCATATATTTT. It specifies CASSTYRNTIYF.

The V call is TRBV6-1, the J call TRBJ2-4; D is possibly TRBD1 or TRBD2 (6 bases each). V was clipped by 6 bases and J by 16 bases, with 19 bases between them. Germline V CDR1 and CDR2: MNHNS, SASEGT. This CDR3 is 12 amino acids long. CDR3 bases: TGTGCCAGCAGCCCCGGTAGGGGGGACCGATACTTC. Its protein product is CASSPGRGDRYF.

This clonotype occurred many times. The chain is built from TRBV3-1 and TRBJ2-2; possibly TRBD1 for D (5 bases). Trimming cost V 2 bases and J 6 bases, with 13 bases left between them. The CDR3 consists of 15 residues. The germline V gene encodes CDR1 LGHDT and CDR2 YNNKEL (reference sequence). This CDR3 is CASSQRRVVAGELFF. CDR3 nucleotide sequence: TGTGCCAGCAGCCAACGCAGGGTGGTGGCCGGGGAGCTGTTTTTT.

This clonotype was found many times. The chain uses TRBV29-1 and TRBJ2-7; D gene unclear. The CDR3 loop spans 12 amino acids. V was cut by 2 bases and J by 8 bases, with 13 bases left in between. Germline V gene sequence: CDR1 SQVTM, CDR2 ANQGSEA. CDR3 coding DNA: TGCAGCGTTGAAAGCCCCACTGGGAAGCAGTACTTC. Its protein is CSVESPTGKQYF.

This clonotype was recorded a few times. The rearrangement links TRBV5-1 to TRBJ2-1; D not certain. Trimming stripped 4 bases from V and 6 bases from J, with 11 bases between. The CDR3 runs 13 residues. Germline V lookup: CDR1 SGHRS, CDR2 YFSETQ. Here the CDR3 DNA reads TGCGCCAGCAGCCGTCCACCCCTCAATGAGCAGTTCTTC. Its protein is CASSRPPLNEQFF.

Many counts were recorded for this clonotype. This rearrangement joins TRBV11-2 to TRBJ1-4; D unclear. The V gene lost 5 bases and the J gene lost 5 bases, with 3 bases spanning the gap. The CDR3 has 11 amino acids. Germline lookup yields CDR1 SGHAT and CDR2 FQNNGV. CDR3 sequence reads: CASSVNEKLFF. The CDR3 coding sequence is TGTGCCAGCAGCGTAAATGAAAAACTGTTTTTT.

This clonotype was detected many times. The gene calls are TRBV29-1 and TRBJ2-1, with TRBD2 matching over 10 bases. CDR3 length: 16 residues. V gave up 0 bases and J gave up 1 base; unmatched junction bases: 3. From germline, CDR1 is SQVTM and CDR2 ANQGSEA. As DNA, the CDR3 is TGCAGCGTTGAAGATCCACTAGCGGGATCCTACAATGAGCAGTTCTTC. Its protein is CSVEDPLAGSYNEQFF.

Notes on this clonotype: A much larger clonotype is one base distant, so this may be a read error. The chain uses TRBV7-9 and TRBJ1-5; D not resolved. Germline V lookup: CDR1 SEHNR, CDR2 FQNEAQ (reference sequence). Trimming removed 5 bases from V and 2 bases from J, with 10 bases in between. The CDR3 has 14 amino acids. DNA of the CDR3: TGTGCCAGCAGCATACAGAGAGGCAATCAGCCCCAGCATTTT. Translated, it gives CASSIQRGNQPQHF.

This clonotype was observed at least ten times. The V call is TRBV11-2, the J call TRBJ1-1; TRBD1 matches at 7 bases. The CDR3 totals 13 residues. Looked up from germline, CDR1 is SGHAT and CDR2 is FQNNGV. Trimming took 5 bases from V and 4 from J; bases not matched to a gene: 4. The CDR3 region is CASSTGESTEAFF. CDR3 sequence (DNA): TGTGCCAGCAGCACAGGGGAGAGCACTGAAGCTTTCTTT.

This clonotype came up a few times. This chain links TRBV2 with TRBJ2-1; 10 positions match TRBD2. After removal of 1 base from V and 8 bases from J, the junction contained 14 bases not matched to a gene. Germline CDR1 is SNHLY and CDR2 is FYNNEI. The CDR3 runs 18 residues. This CDR3 is CASSEGLGLAGELDEQFF. CDR3 nucleotide sequence: TGTGCCAGCAGTGAAGGTTTGGGGCTAGCGGGAGAGTTGGATGAGCAGTTCTTC. The full variable domain, with the rest looked up from reference TRBV2 and TRBJ2-1, is EPEVTQTPSHQVTQMGQEVILRCVPISNHLYFYWYRQILGQKVEFLVSFYNNEISEKSEIFDDQFSVERPDGSNFTLKIRSTKLEDSAMYFCASSEGLGLAGELDEQFFGPGTRLTVL.